This passage covers 27 T cell receptor beta chains from one sample sequenced in a study of glioma-infiltrating T cells after dendritic cell vaccination. This table comes from immunoSEQ multiplex PCR, and its TCRdb copy is limited to in-frame clones, with some not included. This table holds 80,000 to 100,000 clones, roughly three quarters found once. This sample comprised blood, obtained before dendritic cell vaccination. All receptors derive from a human donor with glioblastoma.

The chain combines TRBV18 with TRBJ1-5; 8 bases are shared with TRBD1. The CDR3 is 15 amino acids. The germline V gene has CDR1 KGHSH and CDR2 LQKENI. Losses at the gene ends were 3 bases for V and 7 bases for J; bases not matched to a gene: 8. CDR3 sequence reads: CASSPPGQAYQPQHF. DNA of the CDR3: TGTGCCAGCTCACCCCCGGGACAGGCTTACCAGCCCCAGCATTTT.

The chain links TRBV10-2 to TRBJ2-2; 7 positions agree with TRBD2. Looked up from germline, CDR1 is WSHSY and CDR2 is SAAADI. J was trimmed by 6 bases and V by 4 bases; bases with no gene match: 8. This CDR3 contains 15 residues. CDR3 region: CASSGSSGGSGELFF. Here the CDR3 DNA reads TGCGCCAGCAGTGGGTCTAGCGGTGGTTCCGGGGAGCTGTTTTTT.

This chain uses TRBV4-2 with TRBJ2-3, with D possibly matching TRBD2 (5 bases). This CDR3 is built from 16 residues. In germline, CDR1 is LGHNA, CDR2 YNFKEQ. V was cut by 2 bases and J by 2 bases, with 14 bases left in between. This CDR3 is CASSQSTLRVTDTQYF. CDR3 bases: TGTGCCAGCAGCCAAAGCACATTGAGGGTCACAGATACGCAGTATTTT.

This clone was detected only once. The gene calls are TRBV5-1 and TRBJ2-1, with D possibly matching TRBD1 (5 bases). CDR1 and CDR2 (germline): SGHRS, YFSETQ. This CDR3 contains 15 residues. With 0 bases removed from V and 10 bases from J, the gap between germline ends came to 17 bases. CDR3: CASSLGKGRTLEQFF. CDR3 DNA: TGCGCCAGCAGCTTGGGGAAGGGGCGGACACTAGAGCAGTTCTTC.

The chain links TRBV10-1 to TRBJ2-3; tentatively, D is TRBD1 (6 bases). CDR3 length: 16 amino acids. V shed 2 bases and J shed 4 bases, with 16 bases lying between them. Germline CDR1 is WNHNN and CDR2 is SYGVQD (reference sequence). The chain's CDR3 is CASSEGQGINADTQYF. DNA of the CDR3: TGCGCCAGCAGTGAGGGTCAGGGGATAAATGCAGATACGCAGTATTTT.

This chain uses TRBV7-8 with TRBJ2-3; the match to TRBD2 covers 9 bases. Germline values: CDR1 SGHVS, CDR2 FQNEAQ. Trimming took 2 bases from V and 6 from J; bases not matched to a gene: 3. The CDR3 consists of 14 residues. The CDR3 loop is CASSLTAGGDTQYF. The CDR3 DNA reads as TGTGCCAGCAGCTTAACGGCGGGAGGGGATACGCAGTATTTT.

Note on this clone: The sample holds other DNA sequences that translate to the same CDR3. The chain recombines TRBV10-1 with TRBJ1-1; the match to TRBD1 covers 8 bases. J lost 1 base, V lost 4 bases, and 5 bases had no gene match. The V gene's germline CDR1 is WNHNN and CDR2 SYGVQD (reference sequence). CDR3 length: 15 residues. This chain's CDR3 is CASSGTGTGNTEAFF. The CDR3 coding sequence is TGCGCCAGCAGTGGAACCGGGACAGGGAACACTGAAGCTTTCTTT.

In its sample, this clone ranks as medium-sized. The V call is TRBV10-2, the J call TRBJ1-1; TRBD1 is a possible D gene (6 bases). Germline CDR1 is WSHSY and CDR2 is SAAADI. This CDR3 spans 17 amino acids. V lost 5 bases and J 1 base, leaving 20 bases between the germline ends. This CDR3 reads CASSYFRGQFSNTEAFF. The CDR3 nucleotides are TGCGCCAGCAGTTATTTCCGAGGACAGTTCTCGAACACTGAAGCTTTCTTT.

This clone was counted a single time. The rearrangement uses TRBV11-2 and TRBJ2-7, with 12 nucleotides matching TRBD2. Germline lookup yields CDR1 SGHAT and CDR2 FQNNGV. With V trimmed by 2 bases and J by 2 bases, 7 bases remained unmatched. The length of the CDR3 is 17 residues. The chain's CDR3 is CASSLTSGRSTPYEQYF. DNA for the CDR3: TGTGCCAGCAGCTTAACTAGCGGGAGGTCCACCCCCTACGAGCAGTACTTC.

The J gene is TRBJ2-7, the V gene TRBV9; no reliable D call. This CDR3 spans 13 amino acids. Between the trimmed V and J ends, which lost 7 bases and 2 bases, there was a span of 13 bases. Germline assignment: CDR1 SGDLS and CDR2 YYNGEE. The CDR3 sequence: CASSETPTYEQYF. CDR3 in DNA: TGTGCCAGCTCTGAGACTCCGACCTACGAGCAGTACTTC.

The chain recombines TRBV5-1 with TRBJ2-7, with TRBD2 identical over 8 bases. CDR1 is SGHRS, CDR2 YFSETQ, per germline. The CDR3 is made up of 15 amino acids. Trimming at V came to 4 bases and at J to 4 bases, leaving 10 bases not matched to a gene. The chain's CDR3 is CASSGPGVAGYEQYF. The CDR3 DNA is TGCGCCAGCAGCGGCCCAGGAGTAGCGGGGTACGAGCAGTACTTC. The complete variable domain, with remaining parts taken from reference TRBV5-1 and TRBJ2-7, reads KAGVTQTPRYLIKTRGQQVTLSCSPISGHRSVSWYQQTPGQGLQFLFEYFSETQRNKGNFPGRFSGRQFSNSRSEMNVSTLELGDSALYLCASSGPGVAGYEQYFGPGTRLTVT.

V gene TRBV4-2 combines with J gene TRBJ1-1; 8 bases are shared with TRBD1. From germline, CDR1 is LGHNA and CDR2 YNFKEQ. This CDR3 is built from 17 residues. Trimming cost V 5 bases and J 3 bases; bases outside gene matches: 14. This CDR3 is CASSEQTGQGAHTEAFF. The CDR3 coding sequence is TGTGCCAGCAGCGAACAGACAGGGCAGGGGGCACACACTGAAGCTTTCTTT.

The chain uses TRBV5-6 and TRBJ2-3; perhaps TRBD2 as D (5 bases). Trimming pared 4 bases from V and 3 bases from J, leaving 9 bases between. The germline CDR1 and CDR2 sequences are SGHDT and YYEEEE. The CDR3 is 13 residues long. The CDR3 loop is CASSPPGTDTQYF. CDR3 nucleotides: TGTGCCAGCAGCCCCCCGGGGACAGATACGCAGTATTTT.

The chain combines TRBV2 with TRBJ1-2; 7 bases are a match to TRBD1. V shed 3 bases, J shed 10 bases, and the junction held 17 bases outside the gene matches. CDR3 length: 16 residues. CDR1 and CDR2 (germline): SNHLY, FYNNEI. The chain's CDR3 is CASSELRGWTGTPYTF. As DNA, the CDR3 is TGTGCCAGCAGTGAGCTGAGGGGTTGGACAGGAACCCCCTACACCTTC.

The chain has TRBV9 and TRBJ1-4, with no clear D. Between the trimmed V and J ends, which lost 0 bases and 8 bases, there was a span of 14 bases. Germline lookup yields CDR1 SGDLS and CDR2 YYNGEE. The CDR3 runs 15 residues. The CDR3 loop reads CASSVAGDIREKLFF. CDR3 nucleotide sequence: TGTGCCAGCAGCGTAGCGGGAGACATCAGAGAAAAACTGTTTTTT.

This chain uses TRBV15 with TRBJ2-5; 7 bases map to TRBD2. Germline assignment: CDR1 LNHNV and CDR2 YYDKDF (reference sequence). V lost 1 base to trimming and J lost 2 bases; unmatched junction nucleotides: 7. CDR3 length equals 16 residues. In nucleotides, the CDR3 is TGTGCCACCAGCAGAGCGCCAGGGCGGGGGCAAGAGACCCAGTACTTC. Translated, it gives CATSRAPGRGQETQYF.

The gene calls are TRBV18 and TRBJ2-7; no clear D gene. V was trimmed by 3 bases and J by 0 bases, leaving 6 bases between them. Germline values: CDR1 KGHSH, CDR2 LQKENI. This CDR3 is built from 13 residues. CDR3 sequence (DNA): TGTGCCAGCTCACCCCCCAGCTCCTACGAGCAGTACTTC. Residues: CASSPPSSYEQYF.

V gene TRBV10-3 combines with J gene TRBJ1-2, with a possible D match to TRBD1 (5 bases). V was clipped by 3 bases and J by 4 bases, with 15 bases between them. Germline V gene data show CDR1 as ENHRY and CDR2 as SYGVKD. The CDR3 consists of 15 residues. The CDR3 DNA sequence: TGTGCCATCAGTGAAGGATTGCCAGGGTCCTATGGCTACACCTTC. This sequence encodes CAISEGLPGSYGYTF.

The chain is built from TRBV18 and TRBJ2-5, with D maybe TRBD2 (5 bases). The length of the CDR3 is 13 residues. The germline CDR1 and CDR2 sequences are KGHSH and LQKENI. Trimming took 3 bases from V and 3 from J, leaving 8 bases between them. The CDR3 DNA is TGTGCCAGCTCACCGGGAGCTAAAGAGACCCAGTACTTC. This translates into CASSPGAKETQYF.

This clone was recorded once. This chain links TRBV9 with TRBJ1-1; tentatively, D is TRBD1 (5 bases). V dropped 0 bases and J dropped 4 bases, with 19 bases sitting between them. Looked up from germline, CDR1 is SGDLS and CDR2 is YYNGEE. CDR3 length: 17 residues. Here the CDR3 reads CASSVGIWGGSGTEAFF. Written as DNA, the CDR3 is TGTGCCAGCAGCGTAGGAATATGGGGGGGGAGCGGCACTGAAGCTTTCTTT.

Remarks on this clone: One junction end does not reproduce the germline sequence, and a read error may be involved. The chain carries TRBV18 and TRBJ1-1; D is undetermined. This CDR3 is 13 amino acids long. Germline V gene sequence: CDR1 KGHSH, CDR2 LQKENI. The CDR3 reads CASSPHKNSEAFF. CDR3 DNA: TGTGCCAGCTCACCACATAAGAACTCTGAAGCTTTCTTT. The full variable domain, with the rest looked up from reference TRBV18 and TRBJ1-1, is NAGVMQNPRHLVRRRGQEARLRCSPMKGHSHVYWYRQLPEEGLKFMVYLQKENIIDESGMPKERFSAEFPKEGPSILRIQQVVRGDSAAYFCASSPHKNSEAFFGQGTRLTVV.

In this sample, this clone turned up a few times. This chain connects TRBV11-2 to TRBJ2-6; 10 bases line up with TRBD1. V gave up 4 bases and J gave up 4 bases; unmatched junction bases: 10. Germline V gene data show CDR1 as SGHAT and CDR2 as FQNNGV. This CDR3 is built from 18 residues. This CDR3 reads CASSSLRQGAPGANVLTF. As DNA, the CDR3 is TGTGCCAGCAGCTCCCTCCGACAGGGGGCACCCGGGGCCAACGTCCTGACTTTC.

V is TRBV2 and J is TRBJ1-3; 9 bases align to TRBD1. The CDR3 covers 14 residues. V lost 6 bases, J lost 9 bases, and 9 bases stayed unmatched. Germline CDR1 SNHLY, CDR2 FYNNEI. CDR3 nucleotide sequence: TGTGCCAGCAGGTCCGGGACAGGGCCTCTCACCATATATTTT. Translated: CASRSGTGPLTIYF.

The chain uses TRBV9 and TRBJ2-3; 10 bases line up with TRBD1. The CDR3 contains 17 residues. Looked up from germline, CDR1 is SGDLS and CDR2 is YYNGEE. V shed 4 bases, J shed 5 bases, and the junction held 13 bases outside the gene matches. CDR3 sequence reads: CASSFEPRTGGVDTQYF. CDR3 DNA: TGTGCCAGCAGCTTTGAGCCGCGGACAGGGGGTGTAGATACGCAGTATTTT. Filled out from reference TRBV9 and TRBJ2-3, the complete variable domain reads DSGVTQTPKHLITATGQRVTLRCSPRSGDLSVYWYQQSLDQGLQFLIQYYNGEERAKGNILERFSAQQFPDLHSELNLSSLELGDSALYFCASSFEPRTGGVDTQYFGPGTRLTVL.

The chain joins TRBV7-6 to TRBJ2-7, with 9 nucleotides matching TRBD1. V shed 5 bases, J shed 5 bases, and the junction held 7 bases outside the gene matches. The CDR3 has 14 amino acids. The germline V gene encodes CDR1 SGHVS and CDR2 FNYEAQ. Here the CDR3 DNA reads TGTGCCAGCAGCCCTGACAGGGGGACCAACGAGCAGTACTTC. This translates into CASSPDRGTNEQYF. Based on the CDR3 plus reference TRBV7-6 and TRBJ2-7, the full variable domain is GAGVSQSPRYKVTKRGQDVALRCDPISGHVSLYWYRQALGQGPEFLTYFNYEAQQDKSGLPNDRFSAERPEGSISTLTIQRTEQRDSAMYRCASSPDRGTNEQYFGPGTRLTVT.

The chain is built from TRBV28 and TRBJ2-3; a possible D gene is TRBD1 (5 bases). CDR3 size: 15 residues. V lost 5 bases and J lost 7, with 19 bases in between. Germline-derived CDR1 and CDR2 are MDHEN and SYDVKM. CDR3 nucleotides: TGTGCCAGCAGTCGTCAGGGTGGGGCACACAATACGCAGTATTTT. This translates into CASSRQGGAHNTQYF.

V gene TRBV19 combines with J gene TRBJ1-1; TRBD1 might be the D (5 bases). The V gene lost 7 bases and the J gene lost 5 bases, with 17 bases spanning the gap. The germline gives CDR1 LNHDA, CDR2 SQIVND (reference sequence). The CDR3 loop spans 14 amino acids. CDR3 nucleotide sequence: TGTGCCAGTACCCCGGGGGGTAAAGCGACTGAAGCTTTCTTT. It translates to CASTPGGKATEAFF.